Listed below are T cell receptor beta chains from one sample, sequenced in a study of CD8 T cells in Susac syndrome. TCRdb re-called the immunoSEQ multiplex PCR reads through MiXCR, storing one row per CDR3 protein. The data show hundreds of thousands of distinct CDR3 sequences, 75% to 90% seen once. Sequenced: CD8+ T cells from PBMCs. The receptor source for this set is a human donor with multiple sclerosis. Both conserved end residues are part of each CDR3. D genes are given only for firm matches. Clone size is given for some rows only: seen once, a few or many times, or a class if the clone is expanded.

D	V	J	size	CDR3	DNA
NA	TRBV10-3	TRBJ2-7	few	CAISEGDYEQYF	TGTGCCATCAGTGAAGGAGATTACGAGCAGTACTTC
NA	TRBV4-1	TRBJ1-4	once	CASRPERPSLNEKLFF	TGCGCCAGCAGGCCTGAGCGGCCCAGCCTTAATGAAAAACTGTTTTTT
NA	TRBV12-5	TRBJ1-2	NA	CASGLVDGKDLYSGYTF	TGTGCTAGTGGTTTGGTTGACGGAAAAGACTTGTACTCCGGCTACACCTTC
TRBD1	TRBV4-1	TRBJ2-2	NA	CASSQGQDRKNTGELFF	TGCGCCAGCAGCCAAGGCCAGGACAGGAAGAACACCGGGGAGCTGTTTTTT
NA	TRBV4-1	TRBJ1-2	NA	CASSPGGDYYGYTF	TGCGCCAGCAGCCCGGGGGGCGATTACTATGGCTACACCTTC
TRBD2	TRBV30	TRBJ2-1	once	CAWSERGGGEQFF	TGTGCCTGGAGTGAGCGGGGTGGTGGGGAGCAGTTCTTC
TRBD1	TRBV6-6	TRBJ2-3	NA	CASSYSAGGRTDTQYF	TGTGCCAGCAGTTACTCGGCAGGGGGCCGCACAGATACGCAGTATTTT
NA	TRBV7-9	TRBJ2-5	NA	CASSLAPGTQYF	TGTGCCAGCAGCTTAGCGCCAGGGACCCAGTACTTC
NA	TRBV10-1	TRBJ1-1	NA	CASSEGQVNTEAFF	TGCGCCAGCAGTGAGGGGCAGGTAAACACTGAAGCTTTCTTT
NA	TRBV29-1	TRBJ2-7	NA	CSVEDQEYEQYF	TGCAGCGTTGAAGATCAGGAGTACGAGCAGTACTTC
NA	TRBV12-3/TRBV12-4	TRBJ2-5	NA	CASSLERGGAGETQYF	TGTGCCAGCAGTCTAGAGAGGGGGGGCGCGGGGGAGACCCAGTACTTC
NA	TRBV4-2	TRBJ2-1	NA	CASSQVVGAGNEQFF	TGTGCCAGCAGCCAAGTTGTGGGGGCCGGAAATGAGCAGTTCTTC
NA	TRBV12-3/TRBV12-4	TRBJ1-4	NA	CASTLRGEKLFF	TGTGCCAGCACCCTCCGGGGTGAAAAACTGTTTTTT
NA	TRBV13	TRBJ2-1	NA	CASSTLGNEQFF	TGTGCCAGCAGCACTCTAGGGAATGAGCAGTTCTTC
NA	TRBV10-3	TRBJ1-2	NA	CAISESMWEGQAGYTF	TGTGCCATCAGTGAGTCGATGTGGGAAGGTCAGGCTGGCTACACCTTC
NA	TRBV27	TRBJ2-7	NA	CASSSHGGTTYEQYF	TGTGCCAGCAGTTCCCACGGAGGGACCACCTACGAGCAGTACTTC
NA	TRBV5-6	TRBJ2-7	NA	CASSLSAGPEQYF	TGTGCCAGCAGCTTATCGGCGGGCCCCGAGCAGTACTTC
NA	TRBV4-1	TRBJ2-7	NA	CASSQDGPETLYEQYF	TGCGCCAGCAGCCAAGATGGGCCTGAAACACTCTACGAGCAGTACTTC
NA	TRBV25-1	TRBJ2-1	NA	CASSDNKAIREDEQFF	TGTGCCAGCAGTGATAATAAGGCTATCCGTGAGGATGAGCAGTTCTTC
NA	TRBV5-5	TRBJ2-2	NA	CASSPKNKGELFF	TGTGCCAGCAGCCCCAAAAACAAGGGGGAGCTGTTTTTT
NA	TRBV15	TRBJ1-1	NA	CATPGLSNTEAFF	TGTGCCACCCCTGGACTTTCGAACACTGAAGCTTTCTTT
NA	TRBV29-1	TRBJ1-2	NA	CSVEGGTLSRDGYTF	TGCAGCGTTGAAGGGGGGACCCTCAGTAGGGATGGCTACACCTTC
NA	TRBV5-1	TRBJ2-4	NA	CASSLIGSGNIQYF	TGCGCCAGCAGCTTAATCGGGAGTGGCAACATTCAGTACTTC
NA	TRBV5-6	TRBJ1-5	NA	CASSTARNQPQHF	TGTGCCAGCAGCACAGCCAGAAATCAGCCCCAGCATTTT
NA	TRBV21-1	TRBJ2-2	NA	CASSKELFAPEDPGELFF	TGTGCCAGCAGCAAGGAACTCTTTGCCCCCGAGGACCCCGGGGAGCTGTTTTTT
NA	TRBV5-5	TRBJ1-2	NA	CASSFRVIGGVMYGYTF	TGTGCCAGCAGCTTCAGGGTTATAGGCGGCGTAATGTATGGCTACACCTTC
TRBD1	TRBV7-6	TRBJ1-1	NA	CASSQDRGKAEAFF	TGTGCCAGCAGCCAAGACAGGGGTAAGGCTGAAGCTTTCTTT
TRBD2	TRBV7-6	TRBJ2-3	NA	CASSLATSGSPDTQYF	TGTGCCAGCAGCTTAGCGACTAGCGGGAGCCCAGATACGCAGTATTTT
NA	TRBV10-2	TRBJ1-6	NA	CASSDRGSGSPLHF	TGCGCCAGCAGTGATCGGGGAAGCGGCTCACCCCTCCACTTT
TRBD1	TRBV2	TRBJ2-7	NA	CASIGTADTYEQYF	TGTGCCAGTATCGGGACAGCGGACACCTACGAGCAGTACTTC
TRBD1	TRBV2	TRBJ2-7	NA	CASSPQTGTAAYEQYF	TGTGCCAGCAGTCCTCAAACCGGGACAGCAGCCTACGAGCAGTACTTC
NA	TRBV6-5	TRBJ2-7	NA	CASSYRGAYEQYF	TGTGCCAGCAGTTATCGCGGAGCCTACGAGCAGTACTTC
NA	TRBV20-1	TRBJ2-1	NA	CSARDVPREWDNEQFF	TGCAGTGCTAGAGACGTCCCGCGGGAATGGGACAATGAGCAGTTCTTC
NA	TRBV10-2	TRBJ2-7	NA	CATSPETGTITEQYF	TGCGCCACTAGCCCTGAGACGGGCACCATAACCGAGCAGTACTTC
TRBD1	TRBV14	TRBJ1-6	NA	CASSQAGQGYSPLHF	TGTGCCAGCAGCCAGGCGGGACAGGGTTATTCACCCCTCCACTTT
TRBD2	TRBV11-3	TRBJ2-3	NA	CASSLSGSTADTQYF	TGTGCCAGCAGCCTCAGCGGGAGTACCGCAGATACGCAGTATTTT
TRBD1	TRBV19	TRBJ1-1	NA	CAVGGGGVTEAFF	TGTGCCGTCGGGGGAGGGGGCGTCACTGAAGCTTTCTTT